The clone carrying this T cell receptor beta chain was seen once. Trimming took off 10 bases at V and 0 bases at J, with 16 bases between the two ends. CDR1 is SNHLY and CDR2 is FYNNEI in the germline V gene. The CDR3 is made up of 15 amino acids. This record belongs to a study of blood T cell repertoires in COVID-19. Study-level information: Donors in the United States, Italy and Spain gave samples during acute or convalescent COVID-19. T cells, B-cell-depleted T cells, or PBMCs provided the cDNA or gDNA that served as material.

Authors' analysis steps: Reference gene primer amplification gave nucleated cell count estimates. The assay was immunoSEQ multiplex PCR, and TCRdb's table has in-frame clones only and misses some. V, J and clone size are those of that table, while D and trimming were read from the DNA. The sample holds under 300,000 clones, approximately 79% seen once. The J gene is TRBJ2-4, the V gene TRBV2; TRBD2 might be the D (5 bases). Source material: peripheral blood. This receptor was obtained from a woman in her forties with active or convalescent COVID-19. CDR3 region: CATAPSMLAKNIQYF. The CDR3 DNA reads TGTGCCACAGCCCCTAGCATGCTAGCCAAAAACATTCAGTACTTC.